The rows below give T cell receptor beta chains drawn from one sample of a study of untreated major depressive disorder. Some clones are missing from TCRdb's copy, which holds only in-frame ones; the method was immunoSEQ multiplex PCR. The sample includes 20,000 to 25,000 clones, about nine tenths seen only once; the top ten take approximately 0.47%. The specimen sequenced was CD4+ T cells from PBMCs. Receptors were obtained from a woman between 40 and 50 years old in good health. CDR3s leave out the opening cysteine and the closing phenylalanine or tryptophan.

>TRBJ2-7|TRBV28
ASSQASGGTYEQY
>TRBJ1-1|TRBV6-1
ASIKGLDTEAF
>TRBJ2-3|TRBV4-3
ASSQDAARLAGDTQY
>TRBJ2-3|TRBV7-9
ASPVDSTDTQY
>TRBJ1-6|TRBV5-6
ASSLKVSGDSPLH
>TRBJ1-1|TRBV6-5
ASSYDPVSRAF
>TRBJ2-5|TRBV9
ASSVEGRMETQY
>TRBJ1-5|TRBV18
ASSPADSNQPQH
>TRBJ2-3|TRBV11-2
ASSLNSILASTDTQY
>TRBJ2-7|TRBV2
ASTRQEPYEQY
>TRBJ2-1|TRBV7-6
ASSPRGGSPIRGNEQF
>TRBJ2-7|TRBV6-5
ASKRWRTHDEQY
>TRBJ2-5|TRBV9
ASSVGVASGGRETQY
>TRBJ1-1|TRBV18
ASSPSGEAF
>TRBJ1-2|TRBV6-6
ASRSGYGYT
>TRBJ1-2|TRBV10-2
ASSVDVYGYT
>TRBJ1-4|TRBV7-9
ASSPSFAEKLF
>TRBJ1-3|TRBV11-1
ASSQQGFGNTIY
>TRBJ2-5|TRBV10-3
ATLRRVGETQY
>TRBJ2-7|TRBV27
ASSPPLGTSIYEQY
>TRBJ2-7|TRBV5-4
ASSLARGHEQY
>TRBJ1-1|TRBV6-5
ASSFRPGANEAF
>TRBJ1-2|TRBV28
ASSAGFYGYT
>TRBJ1-5|TRBV5-6
ASSLTGRYNQPQH
>TRBJ2-2|TRBV7-2
ASSQGGNTGELF
>TRBJ1-1|TRBV4-3
ASSPSGGDTEAF
>TRBJ1-2|TRBV5-4
ASSLDVGGFGYT
>TRBJ1-3|TRBV15
ATSSRHPGTSGNTIY
>TRBJ2-7|TRBV6-5
ASSYTGQGSYEQY
>TRBJ2-7|TRBV28
ASSSVGNEQY
>TRBJ1-5|TRBV5-1
ASSFSPGGGSNQPQH
>TRBJ2-7|TRBV11-2
ASSLDGSGNIGAYEQY
>TRBJ2-2|TRBV7-2
ASSLEVGASGELF
>TRBJ1-1|TRBV7-2
ASSLAPGGLPAF
>TRBJ2-7|TRBV5-1
ASRAGGGSSYEQY
>TRBJ1-2|TRBV5-1
ASSSTGGDGYT
>TRBJ2-3|TRBV4-2
ASSQDLVSRGADTDTQY